This T cell receptor beta chain was identified during a study of cytomegalovirus exposure and HLA in healthy donors. Though nominally healthy at sampling, donors likely had unrecorded immune exposures. In the PCR, 60 Vbeta and 13 Jbeta primers were used. Data came from immunoSEQ multiplex PCR; TCRdb stores just in-frame clones and leaves some out. Altogether hundreds of thousands of clones are present, around 80% being singletons, with the ten largest covering 2.5% to 3.5%. Material: PBMCs. This TCR was sampled from a woman between 55 and 75 years old in good health and CMV-seropositive.

The CDR3 sequence: CATWGQRNTEAFF. CDR3 nucleotide sequence: TGTGCCACTTGGGGACAGCGGAACACTGAAGCTTTCTTT. V gene TRBV21-1 combines with J gene TRBJ1-1; the D call of TRBD1 is as the table states it, not checked on the DNA. TRBV21-1 is flagged as a pseudogene. CDR3 size: 13 residues.